This T cell receptor beta chain came from a study of cytomegalovirus exposure and HLA in healthy donors. General study findings and limits: A later analysis reported that several of the most significant clusters appeared to be linked to common viral pathogens, among them Epstein-Barr virus.

Points on this clone: Its matching antigen is unknown.

The PCR made use of 60 Vbeta and 13 Jbeta primers. This table comes from immunoSEQ multiplex PCR, and its TCRdb copy is limited to in-frame clones, with some not included. In the table there are about 200,000 clones, 65% to 85% of which are singletons. The sequenced sample was PBMCs. The receptor was isolated from a boy between 2 and 10 years old in good health and CMV-seronegative.

Here the CDR3 reads CASSQVGGLRANVLTF. CDR3 bases: TGCGCCAGCAGCCAAGTGGGGGGATTAAGGGCCAACGTCCTGACTTTC. The rearrangement links TRBV4-1 to TRBJ2-6; D is possibly TRBD2 (6 bases). CDR3 length equals 16 residues. The germline V gene has CDR1 MGHRA and CDR2 YSYEKL. Trimming pared 1 base from V and 5 bases from J, leaving 12 bases between.